These 28 T cell receptor beta chains came from one sample sequenced in a study of T cell clusters in autoimmune cytopenias. TRB amplification used approximately 250 ng of peripheral blood genomic DNA. Multiplex touch-down PCR amplified TRB using TRB-A and TRB-B pools in one tube. Reanalyzing the multiplex PCR reads, TCRdb keeps one entry per CDR3 protein, without DNA. The sample data list approximately 6,100 distinct CDR3 sequences. The sequenced material came from peripheral blood. All receptors derive from a human donor with an autoimmune cytopenia or autoimmune hepatitis (not recorded which).

This chain uses TRBV6-2 or TRBV6-3 with TRBJ2-3; TCRdb's D call of TRBD2 is untestable without DNA. The CDR3 extends over 16 amino acids. Germline CDR1 and CDR2: MNHEY and SVGEGT. The CDR3 loop reads CASAFERTSGGDTQYF.

The chain combines TRBV27 with TRBJ2-2. The CDR3 spans 15 residues. Germline V CDR1 and CDR2: MNHEY, SMNVEV (reference sequence). CDR3 sequence: CASSSLIPNTGELFF.

This clonotype shows up as medium-sized by frequency. The chain employs TRBV12-3 or TRBV12-4 and TRBJ2-1; TCRdb's D call of TRBD2 is untestable without DNA. The CDR3 runs 15 residues. The CDR3 loop is CASSPVIAGGDEQFF.

V is TRBV4-2 and J is TRBJ1-1. CDR3 length: 13 amino acids. The germline V gene has CDR1 LGHNA and CDR2 YNFKEQ. The CDR3 loop reads CASSQEMNTEAFF.

This clonotype is identified as medium-sized from frequency. This sequence joins TRBV19 and TRBJ2-1; TCRdb picks TRBD1, but there is no DNA to check that call. CDR1 is LNHDA, CDR2 SQIVND, per germline (reference sequence). This CDR3 contains 15 residues. The CDR3 here is CASSIDPRQINEQFF.

V gene TRBV12-3 or TRBV12-4 combines with J gene TRBJ1-1; the TCRdb D gene call, TRBD1, has no DNA to confirm it. The CDR3 is 15 amino acids. CDR3 residues: CASSPRTGGLTEAFF.

The CDR3 loop reads CASSRGNQPQHF. The V call is TRBV6-5, the J call TRBJ1-5; the D call from TCRdb, TRBD1, cannot be confirmed without DNA. Germline V gene data show CDR1 as MNHEY and CDR2 as SVGAGI. The CDR3 consists of 12 residues.

The chain has TRBV20-1 and TRBJ1-3; TCRdb's assignment of TRBD1 cannot be checked, as there is no DNA. Germline lookup yields CDR1 DFQATT and CDR2 SNEGSKA (reference sequence). The CDR3 has 16 amino acids. This CDR3 is CSARDRQGVGGNTIYF.

The CDR3 sequence is CASSPAGHPNTEAFF. The rearrangement joins TRBV11-3 to TRBJ1-1; as DNA is missing, the TRBD1 call by TCRdb cannot be tested. Germline V gene sequence: CDR1 SGHNT, CDR2 YENEEA. The CDR3 spans 15 residues.

This clonotype is classed as medium-sized by frequency. The chain uses TRBV6-2 or TRBV6-3 and TRBJ2-2. Looked up from germline, CDR1 is MNHEY and CDR2 is SVGEGT. This CDR3 has 16 amino acids. CDR3 protein: CASSYLTTVNTGELFF.

The chain links TRBV6-1 to TRBJ2-3; TCRdb's D call of TRBD2 is untestable without DNA. CDR3 length: 16 residues. Germline assignment: CDR1 MNHNS and CDR2 SASEGT. CDR3 residues: CASSGLAGGPADTQYF.

This clonotype is classed as medium-sized (0.01 to 0.1%) by frequency. V gene TRBV15 combines with J gene TRBJ2-1; TCRdb indicates TRBD1, and absent DNA this call remains unverified. Germline V CDR1 and CDR2: LNHNV, YYDKDF (reference sequence). CDR3 size: 16 residues. CDR3 sequence reads: CATRGGRGQVYNEQFF.

This clonotype is medium-sized by frequency. This chain connects TRBV11-3 to TRBJ1-2; the D gene TCRdb calls, TRBD1, cannot be checked with no DNA. The CDR3 is made up of 14 amino acids. CDR1 is SGHNT and CDR2 is YENEEA in the germline V gene. CDR3 sequence reads: CASSLDPEVYGYTF.

This clonotype counts as medium-sized by frequency. The CDR3: CAISEGAGDVETQYF. The gene calls are TRBV10-3 and TRBJ2-5; as DNA is missing, the TRBD2 call by TCRdb cannot be tested. CDR1 is ENHRY and CDR2 is SYGVKD in the germline V gene. The CDR3 covers 15 residues.

V is TRBV11-3 and J is TRBJ2-5. Germline CDR1 and CDR2: SGHNT and YENEEA. CDR3 size: 12 residues. CDR3 in amino acids: CASSLTLKTQYF.

V gene TRBV20-1 combines with J gene TRBJ2-1; TCRdb designates TRBD2, a call that cannot be tested without DNA. This CDR3 is 13 amino acids long. CDR1 is DFQATT and CDR2 is SNEGSKA in the germline V gene (reference sequence). CDR3 in amino acids: CSAAPDFPNEQFF.

By frequency, this clonotype registers medium-sized. This rearrangement joins TRBV10-3 to TRBJ1-2; the TRBD1 assignment by TCRdb is unverifiable without DNA. The CDR3 runs 14 residues. CDR1 is ENHRY and CDR2 is SYGVKD in the germline V gene. This chain's CDR3 is CAMSTGTEFNGYTF.

The gene calls are TRBV5-6 and TRBJ2-1; TCRdb's D call, TRBD2, is unchecked because there is no DNA. The CDR3 totals 14 residues. Germline loops: CDR1 SGHDT, CDR2 YYEEEE. CDR3 residues: CASSSSGTNNEQFF.

This clonotype is classed as medium-sized by frequency. The genes are TRBV7-6 and TRBJ1-2; the D gene TCRdb calls, TRBD1, cannot be checked with no DNA. The CDR3 sequence is 14 residues long. Germline lookup yields CDR1 SGHVS and CDR2 FNYEAQ. CDR3 loop: CASSPNTDPVGYTF.

Measured by frequency, this clonotype is medium-sized. V is TRBV30 and J is TRBJ2-1; TCRdb returns TRBD2, unconfirmable since there is no DNA. Germline-derived CDR1 and CDR2 are GTSNPN and SVGIG (reference sequence). The CDR3 has 15 amino acids. CDR3 amino acids: CAWSDPAGGPNEQFF.

This chain uses TRBV7-2 with TRBJ1-1; lacking DNA, the TRBD1 call made by TCRdb goes unchecked. The CDR3 has 13 amino acids. Looked up from germline, CDR1 is SGHTA and CDR2 is FQGNSA. CDR3 sequence: CASSSDKGAEAFF. Full variable domain (missing parts from reference TRBV7-2 and TRBJ1-1): GAGVSQSPSNKVTEKGKDVELRCDPISGHTALYWYRQSLGQGLEFLIYFQGNSAPDKSGLPSDRFSAERTGGSVSTLTIQRTQQEDSAVYLCASSSDKGAEAFFGQGTRLTVV.

According to its frequency, this clonotype is medium-sized. J is TRBJ1-2 and V is TRBV12-3 or TRBV12-4; the TCRdb D gene call, TRBD1, has no DNA to confirm it. The CDR3 loop spans 12 amino acids. The CDR3 sequence is CASRPGGGGYTF.

This clonotype is identified as medium-sized (0.01 to 0.1%) from frequency. The chain employs TRBV12-3 or TRBV12-4 and TRBJ1-1; TCRdb's D call of TRBD1 is untestable without DNA. The length of the CDR3 is 12 residues. CDR3 amino acids: CASSLGQAEAFF.

The chain couples TRBV6-5 to TRBJ2-7; TCRdb's D call of TRBD2 is untestable without DNA. The CDR3 sequence is 13 residues long. Germline V gives CDR1 MNHEY, CDR2 SVGAGI. The CDR3 loop reads CASSEGEAYEQYF.

Judged by frequency, this clonotype is medium-sized (0.01 to 0.1%). The chain has TRBV11-3 and TRBJ2-5. Germline V gives CDR1 SGHNT, CDR2 YENEEA. The CDR3 is 12 residues long. Here the CDR3 reads CASSLDRETQYF. The full variable domain, with the rest looked up from reference TRBV11-3 and TRBJ2-5, is EAGVVQSPRYKIIEKKQPVAFWCNPISGHNTLYWYLQNLGQGPELLIRYENEEAVDDSQLPKDRFSAERLKGVDSTLKIQPAELGDSAVYLCASSLDRETQYFGPGTRLLVL.

This rearrangement joins TRBV30 to TRBJ1-1; lacking DNA, the TRBD1 call made by TCRdb goes unchecked. This CDR3 has 15 amino acids. Germline V gene data show CDR1 as GTSNPN and CDR2 as SVGIG (reference sequence). CDR3: CAWSVRRQGATEAFF.

This clonotype shows up as medium-sized (0.01 to 0.1%) by frequency. The rearrangement uses TRBV30 and TRBJ1-4; TCRdb outputs TRBD1, but without DNA this stays unchecked. CDR1 is GTSNPN and CDR2 is SVGIG in the germline V gene (reference sequence). The CDR3 has 11 residues. The CDR3 sequence is CAWSVGTGRFF.

This clonotype is medium-sized (0.01 to 0.1%) by frequency. The chain has TRBV27 and TRBJ2-2; the D call of TRBD1 rests on TCRdb alone, since no DNA is present to check it. This CDR3 has 12 residues. Germline CDR1 reads MNHEY; CDR2 reads SMNVEV (reference sequence). CDR3 residues: CASTGVTGELFF.